The rows below give T cell receptor beta chains drawn from one sample of a study of chemoradiotherapy in HPV16-positive cancers. Using immunoSEQ multiplex PCR, the repertoire was profiled, and TCRdb retains in-frame clones only, with some absent. The sample holds tens of thousands of clones; roughly 94% are singletons and the top ten take over 2.5%. This specimen was acquired from a patient who underwent chemoradiotherapy. The receptor set was obtained from a human donor with HPV-associated anogenital cancer. Each CDR3 is given with its conserved first and last residue.

CDR3 length | J gene | V gene | CDR3 protein
12 | TRBJ2-3 | TRBV2 | CASSVSTDTQYF
15 | TRBJ2-5 | TRBV5-1 | CASSFTSGTQETQYF
15 | TRBJ2-6 | TRBV5-1 | CASSPPGAGANVLTF
13 | TRBJ1-2 | TRBV28 | CASSFSKGLGYTF
16 | TRBJ2-2 | TRBV4-1 | CASSQGTGKNTGELFF
13 | TRBJ2-7 | TRBV13 | CASSFLDREEQYF
14 | TRBJ2-7 | TRBV7-6 | CASSLRESSYEQYF
16 | TRBJ2-2 | TRBV5-1 | CASSLVQGQGTGELFF
13 | TRBJ1-5 | TRBV6-6 | CASSRQPNQPQHF
16 | TRBJ2-5 | TRBV11-2 | CASSSPRDGLRETQYF
14 | TRBJ2-2 | TRBV7-9 | CASSLPQNTGELFF
15 | . | TRBV5-6 | CASSLAQDRGDEQYF
15 | TRBJ1-5 | TRBV28 | CASSEQGLSNQPQHF
14 | TRBJ1-2 | TRBV19 | CASSVTGLNYGYTF
15 | TRBJ2-1 | TRBV27 | CASTLQGPMYNEQFF
14 | TRBJ1-6 | TRBV27 | CASSLSRGISPLHF
15 | TRBJ2-3 | TRBV7-9 | CASSLGGGITDTQYF
15 | TRBJ1-5 | TRBV6-1 | CASSQRRGNNQPQHF
12 | TRBJ2-7 | TRBV29-1 | CSVAGTSYEQYF
16 | TRBJ2-1 | TRBV6-5 | CASSYSSGEAYNEQFF
16 | TRBJ2-3 | TRBV6-1 | CASSEAPSGGADTQYF
17 | TRBJ2-1 | TRBV12-5 | CASGLGLTPTGANEQFF